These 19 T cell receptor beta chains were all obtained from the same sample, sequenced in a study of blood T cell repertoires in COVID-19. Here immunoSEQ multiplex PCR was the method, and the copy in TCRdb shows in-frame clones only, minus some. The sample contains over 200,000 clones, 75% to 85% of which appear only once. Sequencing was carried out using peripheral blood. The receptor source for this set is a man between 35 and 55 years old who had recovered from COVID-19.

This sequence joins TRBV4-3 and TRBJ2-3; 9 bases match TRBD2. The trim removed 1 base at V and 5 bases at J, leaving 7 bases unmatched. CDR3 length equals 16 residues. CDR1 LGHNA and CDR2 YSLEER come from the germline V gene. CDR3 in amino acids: CASSQVAGGGGDTQYF. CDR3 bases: TGCGCCAGCAGCCAAGTCGCAGGCGGGGGGGGAGATACGCAGTATTTT.

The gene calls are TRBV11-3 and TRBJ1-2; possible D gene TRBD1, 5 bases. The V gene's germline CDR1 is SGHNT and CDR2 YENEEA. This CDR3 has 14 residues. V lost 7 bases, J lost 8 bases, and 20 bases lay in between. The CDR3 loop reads CASTRKEGLDGYTF. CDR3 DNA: TGTGCCAGCACCCGAAAAGAGGGACTGGACGGCTACACCTTC.

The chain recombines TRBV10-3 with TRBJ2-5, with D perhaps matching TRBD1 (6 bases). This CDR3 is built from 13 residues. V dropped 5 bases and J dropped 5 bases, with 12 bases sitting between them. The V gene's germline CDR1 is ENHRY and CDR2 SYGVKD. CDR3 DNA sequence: TGTGCCATCAGTACAGGGAAAGAGGAGACCCAGTACTTC. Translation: CAISTGKEETQYF.

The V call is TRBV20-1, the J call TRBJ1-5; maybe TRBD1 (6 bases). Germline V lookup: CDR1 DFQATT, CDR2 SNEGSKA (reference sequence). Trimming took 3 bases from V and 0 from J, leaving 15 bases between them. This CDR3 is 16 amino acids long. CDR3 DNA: TGCAGTGCTAGTGAGGACAGACCCTATAGCAATCAGCCCCAGCATTTT. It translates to CSASEDRPYSNQPQHF.

CDR3 sequence reads: CASSLPGGNTGELFF. CDR3 bases: TGCGCCAGCAGCTTGCCGGGAGGGAACACCGGGGAGCTGTTTTTT. This chain connects TRBV5-1 to TRBJ2-2; 7 positions match TRBD2. Germline CDR1 and CDR2: SGHRS and YFSETQ. The CDR3 contains 15 residues. Germline trimming cut 1 base from V and 1 base from J; bases unmatched to any gene: 1.

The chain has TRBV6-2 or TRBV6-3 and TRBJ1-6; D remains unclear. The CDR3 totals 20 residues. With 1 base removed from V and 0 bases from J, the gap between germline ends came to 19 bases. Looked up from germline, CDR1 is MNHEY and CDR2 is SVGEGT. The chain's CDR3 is CASSYFDEPSRNSYNSPLHF. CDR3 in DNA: TGTGCCAGCAGTTACTTCGATGAACCTAGCCGAAACTCCTATAATTCACCCCTCCACTTT.

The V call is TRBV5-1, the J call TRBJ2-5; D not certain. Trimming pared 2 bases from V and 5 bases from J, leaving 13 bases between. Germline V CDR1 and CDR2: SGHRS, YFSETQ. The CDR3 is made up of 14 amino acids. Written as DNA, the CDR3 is TGCGCCAGCAGCTTCTACGACTTTGGGGAGACCCAGTACTTC. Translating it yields CASSFYDFGETQYF.

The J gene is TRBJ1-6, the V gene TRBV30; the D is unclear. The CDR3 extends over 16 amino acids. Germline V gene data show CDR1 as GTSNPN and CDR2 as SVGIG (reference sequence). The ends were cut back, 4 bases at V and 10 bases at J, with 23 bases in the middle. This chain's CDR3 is CAWNGGRVSMGSPLHF. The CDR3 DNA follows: TGTGCCTGGAACGGTGGGAGGGTTTCGATGGGATCACCCCTCCACTTT.

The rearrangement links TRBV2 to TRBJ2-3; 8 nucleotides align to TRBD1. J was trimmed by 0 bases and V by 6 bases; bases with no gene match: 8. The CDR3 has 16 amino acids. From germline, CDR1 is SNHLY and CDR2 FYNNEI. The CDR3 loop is CASRADRGTSTDTQYF. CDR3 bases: TGTGCCAGCAGGGCTGACAGGGGAACGAGCACAGATACGCAGTATTTT.

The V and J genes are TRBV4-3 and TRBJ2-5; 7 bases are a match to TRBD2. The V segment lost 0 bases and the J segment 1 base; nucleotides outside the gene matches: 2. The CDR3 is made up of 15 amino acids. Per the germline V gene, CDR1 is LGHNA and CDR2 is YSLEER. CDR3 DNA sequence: TGCGCCAGCAGCCAAGACCTAGCGGTCCAAGAGACCCAGTACTTC. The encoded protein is CASSQDLAVQETQYF.

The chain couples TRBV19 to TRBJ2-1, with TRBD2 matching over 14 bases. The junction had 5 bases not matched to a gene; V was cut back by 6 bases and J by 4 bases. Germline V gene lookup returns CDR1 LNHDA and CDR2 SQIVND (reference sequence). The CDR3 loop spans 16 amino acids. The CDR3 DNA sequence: TGTGCCAGTAGAAACCGACTAGCGGGGGGGTACAATGAGCAGTTCTTC. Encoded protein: CASRNRLAGGYNEQFF. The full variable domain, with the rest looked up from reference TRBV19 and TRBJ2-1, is DGGITQSPKYLFRKEGQNVTLSCEQNLNHDAMYWYRQDPGQGLRLIYYSQIVNDFQKGDIAEGYSVSREKKESFPLTVTSAQKNPTAFYLCASRNRLAGGYNEQFFGPGTRLTVL.

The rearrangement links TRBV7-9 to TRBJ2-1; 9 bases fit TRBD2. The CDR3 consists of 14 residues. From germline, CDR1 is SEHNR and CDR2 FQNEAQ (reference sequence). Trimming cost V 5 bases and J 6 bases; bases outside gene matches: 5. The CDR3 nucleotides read TGTGCCAGCAGCAGGCGGGAGGGGCCCAATGAGCAGTTCTTC. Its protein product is CASSRREGPNEQFF.

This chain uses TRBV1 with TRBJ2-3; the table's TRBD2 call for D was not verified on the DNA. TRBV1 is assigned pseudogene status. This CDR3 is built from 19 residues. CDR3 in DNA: TGCACCAGCAGACGCAGGATGGAGGGGGTAGCGGGTAGCACAGATACGCAGTATTTT. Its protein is CTSRRRMEGVAGSTDTQYF.

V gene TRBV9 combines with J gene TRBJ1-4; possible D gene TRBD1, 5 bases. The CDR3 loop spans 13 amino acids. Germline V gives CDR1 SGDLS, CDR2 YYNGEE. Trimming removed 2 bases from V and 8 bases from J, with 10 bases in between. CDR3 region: CASSVGQSEKLFF. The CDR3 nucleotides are TGTGCCAGCAGCGTCGGACAATCGGAAAAACTGTTTTTT.

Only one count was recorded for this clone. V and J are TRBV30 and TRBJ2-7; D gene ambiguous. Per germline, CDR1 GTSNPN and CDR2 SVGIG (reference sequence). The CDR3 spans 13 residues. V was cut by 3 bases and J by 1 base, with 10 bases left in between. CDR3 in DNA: TGTGCCTGGAGGCCGGTCGGGTCCTACGAGCAGTACTTC. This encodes CAWRPVGSYEQYF.

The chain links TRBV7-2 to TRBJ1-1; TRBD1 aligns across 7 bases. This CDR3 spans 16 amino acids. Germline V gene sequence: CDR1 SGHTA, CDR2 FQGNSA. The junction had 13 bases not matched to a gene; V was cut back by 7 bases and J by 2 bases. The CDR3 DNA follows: TGTGCCAGCATCTTTTCCCCCGGGACAGACAACACTGAAGCTTTCTTT. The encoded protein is CASIFSPGTDNTEAFF.

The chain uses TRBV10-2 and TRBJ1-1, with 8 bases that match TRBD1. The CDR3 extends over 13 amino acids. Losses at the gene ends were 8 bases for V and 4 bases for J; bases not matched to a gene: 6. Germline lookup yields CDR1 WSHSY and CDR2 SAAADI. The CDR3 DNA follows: TGCGCCAGCGCACGACAGGGGAGCACTGAAGCTTTCTTT. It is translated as CASARQGSTEAFF.

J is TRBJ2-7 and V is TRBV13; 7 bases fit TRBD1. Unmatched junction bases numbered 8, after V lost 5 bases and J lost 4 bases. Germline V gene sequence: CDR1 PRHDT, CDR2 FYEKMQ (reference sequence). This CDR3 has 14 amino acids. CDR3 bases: TGTGCCAGCAGCCCCCGACAGGGTTCATACGAGCAGTACTTC. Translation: CASSPRQGSYEQYF.

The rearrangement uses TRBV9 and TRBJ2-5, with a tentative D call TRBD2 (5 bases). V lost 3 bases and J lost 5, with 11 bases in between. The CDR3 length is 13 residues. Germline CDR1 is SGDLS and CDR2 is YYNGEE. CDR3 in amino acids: CASSGRGIETQYF. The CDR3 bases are TGTGCCAGCAGCGGTCGAGGGATCGAGACCCAGTACTTC.